The T cell receptor (beta chain) described here comes from a study of OX40 agonist ivuxolimab in advanced cancers. For the study at large: Three dose-escalation patients had partial responses: one with hepatocellular carcinoma and two with cutaneous melanoma.

This clone appeared once. The antigen is undetermined. The assay was immunoSEQ multiplex PCR, and TCRdb's table has in-frame clones only and misses some. The sample records about 55,000 clones, 70% to 90% being singletons. The germline gives CDR1 MNHEY, CDR2 SMNVEV (reference sequence). Between the trimmed V and J ends, which lost 6 bases and 4 bases, there was a span of 19 bases. CDR3 length: 15 residues. Study findings and constraints: Clonal expansion by week 6 occurred in CD4+ and CD8+ blood T cells (at 0.1 to 3.0 mg/kg). Researchers did not establish what antigens the expanded peripheral T cells target. Clonal expansion in partial responders at 0.1-3.0 mg/kg ranked among the lowest.

The sequence was obtained from an adult with an advanced solid tumor such as melanoma, head and neck, liver or kidney cancer. The rearrangement links TRBV27 to TRBJ2-7, with D perhaps assigned TRBD1 or TRBD2 (5 bases each). The sequencing used CD4+ or CD8+ T cells sorted from blood, collected in a trial of the OX40 agonist ivuxolimab. CDR3 residues: CASSWGWGGEYEQYF. The CDR3 DNA reads TGTGCCAGCAGCTGGGGGTGGGGCGGAGAGTACGAGCAGTACTTC.